A selection of T cell receptor beta chains follows, all from one sample in a study of human T cells and chemical hapten exposure. TCRdb reprocessed the RACE reads via MiXCR and lists one record per CDR3 protein. The repertoire consists of about 360,000 distinct CDR3 sequences, with more than 4.5% occurring once and the leading ten covering around 2.3%. The sample was whole blood, taken in connection with sensitization to the hapten diphenylcyclopropenone (DPC). These receptors were taken from a woman in her 50s with alopecia areata. Some clones in this sample may be carry-over from other donors' samples. Both conserved end residues are part of each CDR3. The D gene is left open where the match is weak. Size values are once, few and many counts, or a class for expanded clones, and some rows have none.

clone size	D gene	V gene	J gene	CDR3 DNA	CDR3 protein
.	TRBD1	TRBV18	TRBJ1-1	TGTGCCAGCTCACCACAGGAACCCACTCGGTTTACAGGGGTCGCTGAAGCTTTCTTT	CASSPQEPTRFTGVAEAFF
many	.	TRBV7-9	TRBJ2-3	TGTGCCAGCAGTGATACGCAGTATTTT	CASSDTQYF
many	.	TRBV24-1	TRBJ2-1	TGTGCCACCAGTGTAGGGTGGGGGGGCCTGGATGAGCAGTTCTTC	CATSVGWGGLDEQFF
.	TRBD2	TRBV4-3	TRBJ2-1	TGCGCCAGCAGCCAGTACCTAGCGGGAGTAAATGAGCAGTTCTTC	CASSQYLAGVNEQFF
many	.	TRBV28	TRBJ2-7	TGTGCCAGCACCTTGACAGGCTGGGGGTACGAGCAGTACTTC	CASTLTGWGYEQYF
many	.	TRBV13	TRBJ2-7	TGTGCCAGCAGCCGCGGGGAAGGGCCCTCCTACGAGCAGTACTTC	CASSRGEGPSYEQYF
many	TRBD1	TRBV20-1	TRBJ1-4	TGCAGTGCTAGTTCCAGGACAGGGGGGGAAAAACTGTTTTTT	CSASSRTGGEKLFF
many	TRBD1	TRBV9	TRBJ1-1	TGTGCCAGCAGCGAGGGACAGCCGAACACTGAAGCTTTCTTT	CASSEGQPNTEAFF
many	TRBD2	TRBV10-3	TRBJ2-3	TGTGCCATCAGTGAGTCGACTAGCGGGGGGGGCCTATCCGATACGCAGTATTTT	CAISESTSGGGLSDTQYF
many	.	TRBV3-1	TRBJ2-7	TGTGCCAGCAGCCCTAGTATAGGACCCTACGAGCAGTACTTC	CASSPSIGPYEQYF
many	.	TRBV29-1	TRBJ1-2	TGCAGCGTTGGGACAGTCTATGGCTACACCTTC	CSVGTVYGYTF
many	.	TRBV29-1	TRBJ2-3	TGCAGCGTTGAAAACCGTTTCGGCTTTAGCACAGATACGCAGTATTTT	CSVENRFGFSTDTQYF
.	.	TRBV6-5	TRBJ2-7	TGTGCCACCAGCCAGGATTCCCCTCTCGAGCAGTACTTC	CATSQDSPLEQYF
many	.	TRBV28	TRBJ2-3	TGTGCCAGCAGTCCCGGCCGGGGGCCGCTTAGCACAGATACGCAGTATTTT	CASSPGRGPLSTDTQYF
many	.	TRBV12-5	TRBJ1-6	TGTGCTAGTGGTTTGTCCCAACGACTCCGTCTTTCACCCCTCCACTTT	CASGLSQRLRLSPLHF
once	.	TRBV11-2	TRBJ2-7	TGTGCCAGCAGCTTAGATCTCGGACCCACTTACGAGCAGTACTTC	CASSLDLGPTYEQYF
few	.	TRBV6-5	TRBJ2-1	TGTGCCAGCAGTTACTCGTTCCAGAATGAGCAGTTCTTC	CASSYSFQNEQFF
many	TRBD1	TRBV28	TRBJ1-5	TGTGCCAGCGAGACAGGGGACTTCAATCAGCCCCAGCATTTT	CASETGDFNQPQHF
few	.	TRBV27	TRBJ2-3	TGTGCCAGCATGGGGGCAGATACGCAGTATTTT	CASMGADTQYF
many	TRBD2	TRBV6-5	TRBJ2-1	TGTGCCAGCAGCCGGGGACTAGCGGGGATAAATGAGCAGTTCTTC	CASSRGLAGINEQFF
.	TRBD1	TRBV7-2	TRBJ1-3	TGTGCCAGCAGCCTCCACAGGGGGAGCTCTGGAAACACCATATATTTT	CASSLHRGSSGNTIYF
many	.	TRBV20-1	TRBJ2-1	TGCAGTGCTAGCCGGCGGAGCTCCTACAATGAGCAGTTCTTC	CSASRRSSYNEQFF
many	.	TRBV12-3/TRBV12-4	TRBJ1-3	TGTGCCAGCAGTTTTTGGGGGGCCTCTGGAAACACCATATATTTT	CASSFWGASGNTIYF
few	.	TRBV5-5	TRBJ2-7	TGTGCCAGCAGCTTGGGAAACGGACCCTACGAGCAGTACTTC	CASSLGNGPYEQYF
many	TRBD1	TRBV11-2	TRBJ1-1	TGTGCCAGCAGCTCGGGACAGGGGTTGGGCACTGAAGCTTTCTTT	CASSSGQGLGTEAFF
few	.	TRBV7-2	TRBJ2-3	TGTGCCAGCAGCCCCTATAGCGGCTCCGGGCCAGATACGCAGTATTTT	CASSPYSGSGPDTQYF
many	.	TRBV4-2	TRBJ2-3	TGTGCCAGCAGCCAAGTTGTGGCAGGGAGCACAGATACGCAGTATTTT	CASSQVVAGSTDTQYF
few	TRBD2	TRBV4-3	TRBJ2-2	TGCGCCAGCAGCTCAGATCCGGGGGGGAACACCGGGGAGCTGTTTTTT	CASSSDPGGNTGELFF
few	TRBD2	TRBV4-2	TRBJ2-3	TGTGCCAGCAGCCAAGGCGGGGGGGCTTGGAAAGATACGCAGTATTTT	CASSQGGGAWKDTQYF
.	.	TRBV12-3/TRBV12-4	TRBJ2-5	TGTGCCACCTCGTTTGGCGGGCAAGAGACCCAGTACTTC	CATSFGGQETQYF
.	TRBD1	TRBV19	TRBJ2-2	TGTGCCAGTAGTATGAAGACAGGGGCGAACACCGGGGAGCTGTTTTTT	CASSMKTGANTGELFF
many	TRBD2	TRBV9	TRBJ2-2	TGTGCCAGCAGCGTACCAGCGGGAGGGCCGGACACCGGGGAGCTGTTTTTT	CASSVPAGGPDTGELFF
many	.	TRBV28	TRBJ1-4	TGTGCCAGCAAGACAGTTAATTCAAATGAAAAACTGTTTTTT	CASKTVNSNEKLFF
many	TRBD1	TRBV7-2	TRBJ2-4	TGTGCCAGCAGCCTGCACAGGGGAGAGAGGACCAAAAACATTCAGTACTTC	CASSLHRGERTKNIQYF
.	.	TRBV3-1	TRBJ2-3	TGTGCCAGCAGACAGGGAACTAGGGAGGACCGTTTTTTT	CASRQGTREDRFF
many	.	TRBV12-3/TRBV12-4	TRBJ1-2	TGTGCCAGCAGTTTACGGGGAATTACGGACTATGGCTACACCTTC	CASSLRGITDYGYTF
many	TRBD2	TRBV5-5	TRBJ2-1	TGTGCCAGCAGCTTGGGGCTAGCGGCGGAGCAGTTCTTC	CASSLGLAAEQFF
many	.	TRBV28	TRBJ1-1	TGTGCCACGAGAAACATGTTCGGAGCTTTCTTT	CATRNMFGAFF
many	TRBD2	TRBV20-1	TRBJ2-1	TGCAGTGCCCCCCCCCTCGGGGGGGCCGATGAGCAGTTCTTC	CSAPPLGGADEQFF
many	TRBD2	TRBV7-9	TRBJ2-3	TGTGCCAGCAGCTTAGGTCTAGCGGGGTTCACAGATACGCAGTATTTT	CASSLGLAGFTDTQYF
.	.	TRBV12-3/TRBV12-4	TRBJ1-2	TGTGCCAGCAGTTCGTCTGCTAACTATGGCTACACCTTC	CASSSSANYGYTF
many	.	TRBV6-5	TRBJ2-5	TGTGCCAGCACCGGGACGAGTGAGACCCAGTACTTC	CASTGTSETQYF
many	TRBD2	TRBV20-1	TRBJ2-1	TGCAGTGCTGATAGTGGGGGGGACAATGAGCAGTTCTTC	CSADSGGDNEQFF
many	.	TRBV5-4	TRBJ2-7	TGTGCCAGCAGCTTGGAGTCCTTTGGAGAGCAGTACTTC	CASSLESFGEQYF
.	.	TRBV4-2	TRBJ1-1	TGTGCCAGCAGCCCGACTTCGACGACTGAAGCTTTCTTT	CASSPTSTTEAFF
many	.	TRBV6-1	TRBJ2-3	TGTGCCAGCAGATCAGGGTTGCGGGTGACGCAGTATTTT	CASRSGLRVTQYF
many	TRBD2	TRBV5-6	TRBJ2-1	TGTGCCAGCAGCTTGGGGGGACTAGCCAGCTACAATGAGCAGTTCTTC	CASSLGGLASYNEQFF
many	.	TRBV10-3	TRBJ2-2	TGTGCCATCAGTGCAGGGCGGGGGCCACCCACCGGGGAGCTGTTTTTT	CAISAGRGPPTGELFF
many	TRBD1	TRBV20-1	TRBJ1-5	TGCAGTGCTAGCAGGGGGAATAGCAATCAGCCCCAGCATTTT	CSASRGNSNQPQHF
few	.	TRBV20-1	TRBJ1-5	TGCAGTGCTAGGGAACAGGGAACGGAGCAGCCCCAGCATTTT	CSAREQGTEQPQHF
many	TRBD2	TRBV20-1	TRBJ2-1	TGCAGTGCTAGAGATAGGGGACTAGCGGGGGTTACATCCTACAATGAGCAGTTCTTC	CSARDRGLAGVTSYNEQFF
many	TRBD1	TRBV3-1	TRBJ1-2	TGTGCCAGCAGCCAAGATATGGACAGGGTGCGTGGCTACACCTTC	CASSQDMDRVRGYTF
.	TRBD1	TRBV6-5	TRBJ1-2	TGTGCCAGCAGCCTAGGGACAGGGATTTATGGCTACACCTTC	CASSLGTGIYGYTF
.	TRBD1	TRBV20-1	TRBJ2-5	TGCAGTGCTTTCGTCAGGGGGCATCGAGAGACCCAGTACTTC	CSAFVRGHRETQYF
.	TRBD1	TRBV12-3/TRBV12-4	TRBJ1-3	TGTGCCAGCAGTTACAACAGGGGCCTCTCTGGAAACACCATATATTTT	CASSYNRGLSGNTIYF